These 12 T cell receptor beta chains were sequenced from one sample in a study of T cell repertoires in cytomegalovirus infection. TCRdb passed the reads through MiXCR, listing each CDR3 protein once. The table has approximately 910,000 distinct CDR3 sequences, under 40% seen once. These receptors have no identified antigens. Sample: cultured CD8+ T cells from PBMCs, taken from culture after CMV antigen stimulation. The source is a human donor in good health (CMV status not recorded). Some clones in this sample may be carry-over from other donors' samples.

The rearrangement joins TRBV6-2 or TRBV6-3 to TRBJ2-7, with 10 bases fitting TRBD1. CDR1 is MNHEY and CDR2 is SVGEGT in the germline V gene. V was clipped by 5 bases and J by 2 bases; unmatched bases: 3. The CDR3 sequence is 14 residues long. The DNA of the CDR3 is TGTGCCAGCAGTACGGACAGGGGGACCTACGAGCAGTACGTC. It translates to CASSTDRGTYEQYV.

The table lists this clonotype with a count of one. A read error may produce the germline difference seen at one junction end. The chain couples TRBV6-1 to TRBJ1-5; TRBD1 is a possible D gene (5 bases). The CDR3 is 14 amino acids. Germline CDR1 is MNHNS and CDR2 is SASEGT. CDR3 region: CASSEAILGQLQHF. The CDR3 DNA reads as TGTGCCAGCAGTGAAGCAATTTTGGGGCAGCTCCAGCATTTT.

This clonotype was observed at least ten times. The chain uses TRBV7-2 and TRBJ2-6, with 9 bases that match TRBD2. Germline values: CDR1 SGHTA, CDR2 FQGNSA. There are 16 residues in the CDR3. The V gene end was trimmed by 3 bases and the J gene end by 4 bases; junction bases not matched to a gene: 4. In DNA form, the CDR3 reads TGTGCCAGCAGCTTCGGACTAGCGTTCGGGGCCAACGTCCTGACTTTC. This translates into CASSFGLAFGANVLTF. Full variable domain (missing parts from reference TRBV7-2 and TRBJ2-6): GAGVSQSPSNKVTEKGKDVELRCDPISGHTALYWYRQSLGQGLEFLIYFQGNSAPDKSGLPSDRFSAERTGGSVSTLTIQRTQQEDSAVYLCASSFGLAFGANVLTFGAGSRLTVL.

This chain links TRBV19 with TRBJ1-1; D is unclear. Germline V CDR1 and CDR2: LNHDA, SQIVND (reference sequence). The CDR3 sequence is 15 residues long. Trimming cost V 3 bases and J 3 bases, with 14 bases left between them. CDR3 amino acids: CASSMLLPGDTEAFF. DNA for the CDR3: TGTGCCAGTAGTATGTTATTGCCGGGCGACACTGAAGCTTTCTTT.

The chain joins TRBV10-3 to TRBJ2-1, with 9 bases matching TRBD1. The CDR3 is 14 amino acids. CDR1 ENHRY and CDR2 SYGVKD come from the germline V gene. Trimming cost V 5 bases and J 6 bases; bases outside gene matches: 5. CDR3 in amino acids: CAISRTGDGNEQFF. The CDR3, as DNA: TGTGCCATCAGTCGGACAGGGGATGGCAATGAGCAGTTCTTC.

The chain uses TRBV6-1 and TRBJ1-5, with 9 nucleotides matching TRBD1. Germline-derived CDR1 and CDR2 are MNHNS and SASEGT. Trimming at V came to 7 bases and at J to 11 bases, leaving 9 bases not matched to a gene. This CDR3 contains 13 residues. For the CDR3, the DNA is TGTGCCAGCATTGGACAGGGGTCACTGTCCCAGCATTTT. As protein: CASIGQGSLSQHF.

The chain links TRBV24-1 to TRBJ2-1; 9 bases align to TRBD2. The germline V gene has CDR1 KGHDR and CDR2 SFDVKD. CDR3 length: 15 residues. The V segment lost 3 bases and the J segment 7 bases; nucleotides outside the gene matches: 6. The CDR3 nucleotides are TGTGCCACCAGTGATGGACCGGGACTAGCAAATGAGCAGTTCTTC. Amino acid sequence: CATSDGPGLANEQFF.

As DNA, the CDR3 is TGTGCCAGCATCCAGAGGAGAGAGCCCAGCTCCTACAATGAGCAGTTCTTC. This sequence encodes CASIQRREPSSYNEQFF. The J gene is TRBJ2-1, the V gene TRBV7-9; D gene uncertain. The length of the CDR3 is 17 residues. The V end was cut by 7 bases, the J end by 0 bases, with 19 bases between. Germline V CDR1 and CDR2: SEHNR, FQNEAQ (reference sequence).

This clonotype is a singleton in its sample. The chain combines TRBV6-6 with TRBJ1-4; D ambiguous. Germline CDR1 and CDR2: MNHNY and SVGAGI (reference sequence). The CDR3 runs 15 residues. V lost 7 bases to trimming and J lost 4 bases, with 16 bases between them. The CDR3 protein is CASIDSGGLNEKLFF. The CDR3 DNA reads TGTGCCAGCATCGACTCGGGAGGACTTAATGAAAAACTGTTTTTT.

This chain joins TRBV29-1 and TRBJ2-7; weak D call: TRBD1 (6 bases). CDR3 length: 15 residues. Germline V lookup: CDR1 SQVTM, CDR2 ANQGSEA. Deletions cut 0 bases from V and 0 bases from J, with 12 bases between. CDR3 DNA: TGCAGCGTTGAAGATCGTCGGGACACCTCCTACGAGCAGTACTTC. It specifies CSVEDRRDTSYEQYF.

This clonotype was counted only a few times. This chain links TRBV25-1 with TRBJ1-2, with D hard to call. This CDR3 comprises 15 residues. The germline V gene has CDR1 MGHDK and CDR2 SYGVNS. V was cut by 1 base and J by 3 bases, with 12 bases left in between. DNA for the CDR3: TGTGCCAGCAGTGAATTTTTTTCCGGGGACTATGGCTACACCTTC. Translated, it gives CASSEFFSGDYGYTF.

Only a few counts were recorded for this clonotype. The CDR3 sequence is CASIGQVTHGYTF. The CDR3 nucleotides read TGTGCCAGCATCGGACAGGTTACCCATGGCTACACCTTC. The chain has TRBV5-3 and TRBJ1-2, with TRBD1 identical over 7 bases. TRBV5-3 is an open reading frame, and its role is uncertain. Trimming took 8 bases from V and 6 from J; bases not matched to a gene: 10. The CDR3 has 13 residues.